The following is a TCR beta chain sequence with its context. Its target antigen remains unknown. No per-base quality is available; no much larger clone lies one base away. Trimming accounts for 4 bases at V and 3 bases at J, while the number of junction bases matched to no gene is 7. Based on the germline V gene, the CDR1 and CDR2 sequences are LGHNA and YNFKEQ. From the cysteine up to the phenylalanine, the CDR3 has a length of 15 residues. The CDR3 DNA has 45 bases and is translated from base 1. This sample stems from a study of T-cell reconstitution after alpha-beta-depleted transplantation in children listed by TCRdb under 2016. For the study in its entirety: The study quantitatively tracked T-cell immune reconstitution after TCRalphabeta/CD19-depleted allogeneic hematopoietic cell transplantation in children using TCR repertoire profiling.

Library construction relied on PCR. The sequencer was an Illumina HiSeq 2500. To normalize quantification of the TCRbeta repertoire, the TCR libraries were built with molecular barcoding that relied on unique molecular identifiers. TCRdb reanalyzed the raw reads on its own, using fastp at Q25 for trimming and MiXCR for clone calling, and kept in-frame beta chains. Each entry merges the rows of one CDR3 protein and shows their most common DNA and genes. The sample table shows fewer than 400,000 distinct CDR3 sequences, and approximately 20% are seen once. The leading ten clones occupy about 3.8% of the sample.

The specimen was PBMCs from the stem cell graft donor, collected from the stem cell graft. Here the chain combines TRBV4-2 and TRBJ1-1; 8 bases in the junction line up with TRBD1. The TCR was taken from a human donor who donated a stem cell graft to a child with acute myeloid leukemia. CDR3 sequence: CASSLGQAGDTEAFF. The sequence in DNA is TGTGCCAGCAGCCTGGGACAGGCAGGTGACACTGAAGCTTTCTTT.